The 28 T cell receptor beta chains below come from one sample, sequenced in a study of CD8 T cells in Susac syndrome. RNA, at roughly 0.5 to 1 ug, was reverse transcribed with random hexamers. MiXCR, applied by TCRdb to the immunoSEQ multiplex PCR reads, yields one record per CDR3 protein. The sample contains about 180,000 distinct CDR3 sequences, nearly 97% of which appear only once. Sequenced: CD4+ T cells from PBMCs. The receptors shown here come from a human donor with multiple sclerosis.

Only one count was recorded for this clonotype. V is TRBV20-1 and J is TRBJ2-1; D is possibly TRBD2 (6 bases). The V and J ends lost 0 bases and 0 bases respectively, with 12 bases between them. Germline V gives CDR1 DFQATT, CDR2 SNEGSKA (reference sequence). The CDR3 has 16 residues. CDR3 DNA sequence: TGCAGTGCTAGAGATCCCAGGACTAACTCCTACAATGAGCAGTTCTTC. Its protein product is CSARDPRTNSYNEQFF.

V usage is TRBV3-1 and J usage is TRBJ1-2; D remains ambiguous. Germline CDR1 and CDR2: LGHDT and YNNKEL (reference sequence). The CDR3 spans 18 residues. Between the trimmed V and J ends, which lost 0 bases and 8 bases, there was a span of 25 bases. CDR3 in amino acids: CASSQDSGLTGLRSGYTF. The CDR3 DNA is TGTGCCAGCAGCCAAGATAGTGGCCTAACGGGTTTGAGGTCCGGCTACACCTTC.

The chain employs TRBV18 and TRBJ2-7; 9 bases fit TRBD1. This CDR3 comprises 15 residues. CDR1 KGHSH and CDR2 LQKENI come from the germline V gene. The junction had 7 bases not matched to a gene; V was cut back by 2 bases and J by 5 bases. CDR3 region: CASSPMGQGFNEQYF. CDR3 coding DNA: TGTGCCAGCTCACCAATGGGACAGGGATTTAACGAGCAGTACTTC.

The J gene is TRBJ2-4, the V gene TRBV20-1, with a weak D call TRBD2 (7 bases). CDR3 size: 12 residues. The germline V gene has CDR1 DFQATT and CDR2 SNEGSKA (reference sequence). V was pared by 3 bases and J by 7 bases, with 10 bases between. CDR3 nucleotide sequence: TGCAGTGCTAGCCGGGGGGCTAACATTCAGTACTTC. It is translated as CSASRGANIQYF.

This rearrangement joins TRBV20-1 to TRBJ2-7; 10 nucleotides line up with TRBD2. From germline, CDR1 is DFQATT and CDR2 SNEGSKA (reference sequence). The J segment lost 0 bases and the V segment lost 3 bases, leaving 2 bases of the junction unmatched. The CDR3 runs to 14 residues. CDR3 amino acids: CSASRTSGSYEQYF. The CDR3 coding sequence is TGCAGTGCTAGCCGGACTAGCGGCTCCTACGAGCAGTACTTC.

This chain joins TRBV7-3 and TRBJ2-3; TRBD2 matches 7 bases. Germline CDR1 reads SGHTA; CDR2 reads FQGTGA. The CDR3 runs to 13 residues. V gave up 6 bases and J gave up 4 bases; unmatched junction bases: 4. The CDR3 sequence is CASSRDYPDTQYF. The DNA for the CDR3 is TGTGCCAGCAGTAGGGACTACCCAGATACGCAGTATTTT. Filled out from reference TRBV7-3 and TRBJ2-3, the complete variable domain reads GAGVSQTPSNKVTEKGKYVELRCDPISGHTALYWYRQSLGQGPEFLIYFQGTGAADDSGLPNDRFFAVRPEGSVSTLKIQRTERGDSAVYLCASSRDYPDTQYFGPGTRLTVL.

The chain carries TRBV20-1 and TRBJ2-5, with D perhaps TRBD2 (6 bases). CDR3 length: 13 amino acids. Looked up from germline, CDR1 is DFQATT and CDR2 is SNEGSKA (reference sequence). In DNA form, the CDR3 reads TGCAGCTCAGAAGACCGGGGGACAGAGACCCAGTACTTC. Its translation is CSSEDRGTETQYF.

The genes are TRBV7-2 and TRBJ2-2; a weak D match, TRBD2 (6 bases). V shed 4 bases and J shed 0 bases, with 15 bases lying between them. CDR1 and CDR2 from the germline V gene are SGHTA and FQGNSA. CDR3 length equals 17 residues. CDR3 coding DNA: TGTGCCAGCAGCTCTAGGGCGGGGTACGCGAACACCGGGGAGCTGTTTTTT. Amino acids: CASSSRAGYANTGELFF.

The genes are TRBV14 and TRBJ1-2; 10 bases agree with TRBD1. The germline gives CDR1 SGHDN, CDR2 FVKESK. V lost 3 bases to trimming and J lost 5 bases; unmatched junction nucleotides: 3. The CDR3 runs 14 residues. As DNA, the CDR3 is TGTGCCAGCAGCCAGGACAGGGGGGATTATGGCTACACCTTC. This sequence encodes CASSQDRGDYGYTF.

The chain couples TRBV28 to TRBJ1-2, with a weak D call TRBD1 (5 bases). The ends were cut back, 6 bases at V and 8 bases at J, with 19 bases in the middle. The length of the CDR3 is 14 residues. Germline CDR1 and CDR2: MDHEN and SYDVKM. CDR3 residues: CASSIIPQQGGYTF. CDR3 in DNA: TGTGCCAGCAGCATTATCCCCCAGCAGGGAGGCTACACCTTC.

The J gene is TRBJ2-5, the V gene TRBV30; 7 bases agree with TRBD1. CDR3 length equals 12 residues. Trimming took 4 bases from V and 4 from J; bases not matched to a gene: 3. The germline V gene encodes CDR1 GTSNPN and CDR2 SVGIG (reference sequence). CDR3 loop: CAWNRDRETQYF. The CDR3 DNA is TGTGCCTGGAACCGGGACAGAGAGACCCAGTACTTC.

The genes are TRBV7-2 and TRBJ2-7, with 8 bases lining up with TRBD1. The germline gives CDR1 SGHTA, CDR2 FQGNSA. Trimming at V came to 2 bases and at J to 1 base, leaving 7 bases not matched to a gene. There are 16 residues in the CDR3. DNA for the CDR3: TGTGCCAGCAGCTTAAACAGGGGGTCTCATTCCTACGAGCAGTACTTC. It translates to CASSLNRGSHSYEQYF.

This clonotype was seen a single time. The chain combines TRBV29-1 with TRBJ2-3; D is ambiguous. CDR3 length: 11 residues. Trimming took off 4 bases at V and 2 bases at J, with 4 bases between the two ends. The germline V gene encodes CDR1 SQVTM and CDR2 ANQGSEA. DNA for the CDR3: TGCAGCGTTGGAGTCACAGATACGCAGTATTTT. Protein: CSVGVTDTQYF.

This chain links TRBV7-9 with TRBJ2-7, with 10 bases matching TRBD2. Germline CDR1 reads SEHNR; CDR2 reads FQNEAQ (reference sequence). This CDR3 spans 14 amino acids. Trimming cost V 3 bases and J 4 bases; bases outside gene matches: 3. For the CDR3, the DNA is TGTGCCAGCAGCTTCACTAGCGGGGAGTACGAGCAGTACTTC. Residues: CASSFTSGEYEQYF.

The J gene is TRBJ1-2, the V gene TRBV7-3; no clear D gene. V was cut by 4 bases and J by 6 bases, with 18 bases left in between. The germline CDR1 and CDR2 sequences are SGHTA and FQGTGA. The CDR3 sequence is 15 residues long. The CDR3 loop is CASSSKDRGKDGYTF. The CDR3 DNA sequence: TGTGCCAGCAGCTCCAAAGATCGGGGAAAGGATGGCTACACCTTC.

This clonotype was seen a single time. This sequence joins TRBV29-1 and TRBJ2-1, with TRBD1 as a possible D gene (6 bases). This CDR3 region has 13 residues. Germline CDR1 SQVTM, CDR2 ANQGSEA. Deletions cut 0 bases from V and 9 bases from J, with 12 bases between. CDR3 amino acids: CSVEETGFGEQFF. CDR3 DNA: TGCAGCGTTGAAGAGACAGGATTCGGTGAGCAGTTCTTC.

The J gene is TRBJ1-1, the V gene TRBV30, with D uncertain. V dropped 3 bases and J dropped 2 bases, with 4 bases sitting between them. CDR3 size: 11 residues. Germline V gene lookup returns CDR1 GTSNPN and CDR2 SVGIG (reference sequence). CDR3 nucleotides: TGTGCCTGGAGAGAAAACACTGAAGCTTTCTTT. Its translation is CAWRENTEAFF.

The V and J genes are TRBV29-1 and TRBJ2-1; 8 positions agree with TRBD2. The V gene end was trimmed by 6 bases and the J gene end by 9 bases; junction bases not matched to a gene: 10. Germline lookup yields CDR1 SQVTM and CDR2 ANQGSEA. This CDR3 spans 13 amino acids. Here the CDR3 DNA reads TGCAGCGTCACTCCCGGGGGGGGTCGTGAGCAGTTCTTC. Translating it yields CSVTPGGGREQFF.

This chain connects TRBV7-2 to TRBJ2-1; 10 nucleotides line up with TRBD2. The germline V gene encodes CDR1 SGHTA and CDR2 FQGNSA. The CDR3 consists of 16 residues. The V and J ends lost 1 base and 6 bases, in that order; junction bases with no gene match: 6. CDR3 region: CASSLGGSGGLNEQFF. The CDR3 DNA sequence: TGTGCCAGCAGCTTAGGAGGTAGCGGGGGGCTCAATGAGCAGTTCTTC.

This clonotype appeared a single time. The rearrangement uses TRBV20-1 and TRBJ2-5, with D uncertain. Germline CDR1 DFQATT, CDR2 SNEGSKA (reference sequence). This CDR3 is built from 11 residues. Trimming stripped 5 bases from V and 5 bases from J, with 9 bases between. CDR3 residues: CSAYVGETQYF. CDR3 in DNA: TGCAGTGCTTATGTGGGGGAGACCCAGTACTTC.

J is TRBJ2-5 and V is TRBV7-6; TRBD1 matches at 9 bases. The CDR3 has 15 amino acids. J was trimmed by 2 bases and V by 4 bases; bases with no gene match: 5. The germline V gene has CDR1 SGHVS and CDR2 FNYEAQ. The CDR3 DNA reads TGTGCCAGCAGCTCCGGGACAGGGATACAAGAGACCCAGTACTTC. It yields the protein CASSSGTGIQETQYF.

The chain has TRBV4-3 and TRBJ1-5, with D uncertain. The CDR3 sequence is 15 residues long. CDR1 is LGHNA, CDR2 YSLEER, per germline. The V end was cut by 0 bases, the J end by 3 bases, with 9 bases between. The CDR3 region is CASSQDLGNNQPQHF. The DNA for the CDR3 is TGCGCCAGCAGCCAAGATCTGGGGAACAATCAGCCCCAGCATTTT.

The gene calls are TRBV4-1 and TRBJ1-2; 7 bases match TRBD1. V was pared by 2 bases and J by 6 bases, with 3 bases of the junction left unmatched. The germline CDR1 and CDR2 sequences are MGHRA and YSYEKL. This CDR3 is 13 amino acids long. CDR3 DNA: TGCGCCAGCAGCCAACCAAGGGGGCATGGCTACACCTTC. It encodes CASSQPRGHGYTF.

V is TRBV29-1 and J is TRBJ1-6, with a possible D match to TRBD1 (5 bases). Germline assignment: CDR1 SQVTM and CDR2 ANQGSEA. This CDR3 has 13 residues. V lost 0 bases to trimming and J lost 14 bases, with 14 bases between them. CDR3 sequence (DNA): TGCAGCGTTGAAGATCGGGGCCGTTCGGCCCTCCACTTT. Residues: CSVEDRGRSALHF.

The gene calls are TRBV20-1 and TRBJ2-3; 10 bases are shared with TRBD2. Trimming took 1 base from V and 1 from J; bases not matched to a gene: 2. From germline, CDR1 is DFQATT and CDR2 SNEGSKA (reference sequence). The CDR3 loop spans 15 amino acids. The CDR3: CSARALAGGTDTQYF. DNA of the CDR3: TGCAGTGCTAGAGCGCTAGCGGGAGGCACAGATACGCAGTATTTT.

This chain links TRBV30 with TRBJ1-1, with D perhaps TRBD1 (6 bases). V was shortened by 0 bases and J by 6 bases, with 17 bases between the two germline ends. This CDR3 is 15 amino acids long. Germline-derived CDR1 and CDR2 are GTSNPN and SVGIG (reference sequence). CDR3 loop: CAWSVPDRPGAEAFF. The CDR3 bases are TGTGCCTGGAGTGTGCCCGACAGGCCAGGAGCTGAAGCTTTCTTT.

In its sample, this clonotype was seen a few times. The chain is built from TRBV30 and TRBJ1-6, with TRBD1 as a possible D gene (5 bases). CDR3 length: 12 residues. The V and J ends lost 1 base and 7 bases respectively, with 5 bases between them. Germline assignment: CDR1 GTSNPN and CDR2 SVGIG (reference sequence). The CDR3: CAWSEGNSPLHF. CDR3 in DNA: TGTGCCTGGAGTGAGGGGAATTCACCCCTCCACTTT.

The V and J genes are TRBV18 and TRBJ2-5, with unresolved D. The germline gives CDR1 KGHSH, CDR2 LQKENI. CDR3 length equals 12 residues. The ends were cut back, 0 bases at V and 3 bases at J, with 2 bases in the middle. The CDR3 is CASSPPKETQYF. CDR3 bases: TGTGCCAGCTCACCACCAAAAGAGACCCAGTACTTC.